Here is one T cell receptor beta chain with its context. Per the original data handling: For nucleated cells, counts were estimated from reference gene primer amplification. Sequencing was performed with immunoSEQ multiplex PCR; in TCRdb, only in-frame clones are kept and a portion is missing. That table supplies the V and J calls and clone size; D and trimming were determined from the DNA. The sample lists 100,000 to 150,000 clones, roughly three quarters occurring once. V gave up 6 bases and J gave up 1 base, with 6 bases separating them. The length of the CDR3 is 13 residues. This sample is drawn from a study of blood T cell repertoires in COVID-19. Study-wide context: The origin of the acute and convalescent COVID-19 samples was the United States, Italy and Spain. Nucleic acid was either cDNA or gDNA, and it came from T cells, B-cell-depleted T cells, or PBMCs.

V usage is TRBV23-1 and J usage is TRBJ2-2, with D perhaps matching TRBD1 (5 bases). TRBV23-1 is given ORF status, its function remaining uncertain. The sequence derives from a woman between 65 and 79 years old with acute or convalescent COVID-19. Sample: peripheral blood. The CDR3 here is CASRGQNTGELFF. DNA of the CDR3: TGCGCCAGCAGAGGACAGAACACCGGGGAGCTGTTTTTT.